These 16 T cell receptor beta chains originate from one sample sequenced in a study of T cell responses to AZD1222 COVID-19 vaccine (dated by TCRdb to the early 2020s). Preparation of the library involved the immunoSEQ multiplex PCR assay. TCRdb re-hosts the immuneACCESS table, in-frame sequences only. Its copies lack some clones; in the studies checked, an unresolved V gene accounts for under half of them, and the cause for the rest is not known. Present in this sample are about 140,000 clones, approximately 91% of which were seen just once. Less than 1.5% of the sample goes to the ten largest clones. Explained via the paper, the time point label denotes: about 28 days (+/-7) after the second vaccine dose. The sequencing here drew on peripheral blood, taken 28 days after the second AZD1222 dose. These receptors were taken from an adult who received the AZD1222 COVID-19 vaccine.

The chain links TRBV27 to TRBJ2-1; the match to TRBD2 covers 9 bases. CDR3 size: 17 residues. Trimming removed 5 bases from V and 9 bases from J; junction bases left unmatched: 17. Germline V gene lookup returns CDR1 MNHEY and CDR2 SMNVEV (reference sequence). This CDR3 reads CASSTTAGGGARGEQFF. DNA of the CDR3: TGTGCCAGCAGTACCACCGCCGGCGGGGGGGCCCGCGGTGAGCAGTTCTTC.

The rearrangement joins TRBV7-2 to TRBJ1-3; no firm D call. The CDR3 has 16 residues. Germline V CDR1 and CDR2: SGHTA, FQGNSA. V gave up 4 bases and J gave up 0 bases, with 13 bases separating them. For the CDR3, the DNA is TGTGCCAGCAGCTCCCGATATCAAGACTCTGGAAACACCATATATTTT. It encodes CASSSRYQDSGNTIYF. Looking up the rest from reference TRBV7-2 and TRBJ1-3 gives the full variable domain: GAGVSQSPSNKVTEKGKDVELRCDPISGHTALYWYRQSLGQGLEFLIYFQGNSAPDKSGLPSDRFSAERTGGSVSTLTIQRTQQEDSAVYLCASSSRYQDSGNTIYFGEGSWLTVV.

The CDR3 here is CASSFGTPTGELFF. The CDR3 DNA reads as TGTGCCAGCAGCTTCGGGACACCCACCGGGGAGCTGTTTTTT. The chain employs TRBV5-5 and TRBJ2-2, with D tentatively TRBD1 (6 bases). The CDR3 is 14 residues long. Between the trimmed V and J ends, which lost 2 bases and 4 bases, there was a span of 9 bases. CDR1 and CDR2 (germline): SGHKS, YYEKEE (reference sequence). Variable domain in full (rest from reference TRBV5-5 and TRBJ2-2): DAGVTQSPTHLIKTRGQQVTLRCSPISGHKSVSWYQQVLGQGPQFIFQYYEKEERGRGNFPDRFSARQFPNYSSELNVNALLLGDSALYLCASSFGTPTGELFFGEGSRLTVL.

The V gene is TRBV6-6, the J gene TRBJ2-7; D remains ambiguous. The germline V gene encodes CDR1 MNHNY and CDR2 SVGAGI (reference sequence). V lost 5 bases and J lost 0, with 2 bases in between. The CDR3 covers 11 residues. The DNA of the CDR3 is TGTGCCAGCAGTACCTCCTACGAGCAGTACTTC. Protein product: CASSTSYEQYF.

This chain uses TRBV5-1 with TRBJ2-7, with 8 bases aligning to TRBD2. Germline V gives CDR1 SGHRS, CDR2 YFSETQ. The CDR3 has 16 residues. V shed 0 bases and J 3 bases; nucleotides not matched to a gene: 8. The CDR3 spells CASSLAGSGGLYEQYF. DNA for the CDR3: TGCGCCAGCAGCTTGGCCGGATCGGGAGGGCTCTACGAGCAGTACTTC.

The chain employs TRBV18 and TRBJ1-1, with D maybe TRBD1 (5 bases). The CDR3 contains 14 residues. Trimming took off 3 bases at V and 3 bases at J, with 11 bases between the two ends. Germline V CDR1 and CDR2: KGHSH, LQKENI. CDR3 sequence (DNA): TGTGCCAGCTCACCCAATCGGGGGGACACTGAAGCTTTCTTT. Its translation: CASSPNRGDTEAFF.

CDR3 sequence (DNA): TGCGCCAGCAGCGGAGGCCAGGGGGCCTACGAGCAGTACTTC. Its protein product is CASSGGQGAYEQYF. The rearrangement uses TRBV5-1 and TRBJ2-7; 7 bases are a match to TRBD1. The J segment lost 2 bases and the V segment lost 4 bases, leaving 6 bases of the junction unmatched. The germline V gene has CDR1 SGHRS and CDR2 YFSETQ. There are 14 residues in the CDR3.

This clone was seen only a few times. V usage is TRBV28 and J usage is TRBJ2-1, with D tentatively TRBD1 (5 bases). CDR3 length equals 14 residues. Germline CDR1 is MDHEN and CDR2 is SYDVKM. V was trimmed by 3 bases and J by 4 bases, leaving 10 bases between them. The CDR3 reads CASSLMGPYNEQFF. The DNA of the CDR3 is TGTGCCAGCAGTTTGATGGGGCCTTACAATGAGCAGTTCTTC. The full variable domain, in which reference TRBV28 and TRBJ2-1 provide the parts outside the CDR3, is DVKVTQSSRYLVKRTGEKVFLECVQDMDHENMFWYRQDPGLGLRLIYFSYDVKMKEKGDIPEGYSVSREKKERFSLILESASTNQTSMYLCASSLMGPYNEQFFGPGTRLTVL.

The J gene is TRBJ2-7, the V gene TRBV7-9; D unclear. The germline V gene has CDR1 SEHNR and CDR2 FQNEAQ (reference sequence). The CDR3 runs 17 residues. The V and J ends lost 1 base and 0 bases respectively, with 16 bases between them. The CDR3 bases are TGTGCCAGCAGCTTAGGTGGTAGGTGGCCGAGCTCCTACGAGCAGTACTTC. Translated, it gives CASSLGGRWPSSYEQYF.

The CDR3 region has the DNA TGTGCCAGCACCTACACCTACGAGCAGTACTTC. Translation: CASTYTYEQYF. The chain has TRBV6-5 and TRBJ2-7, with D uncertain. The CDR3 runs to 11 residues. Trimming removed 7 bases from V and 2 bases from J, with 6 bases in between. The germline V gene has CDR1 MNHEY and CDR2 SVGAGI.

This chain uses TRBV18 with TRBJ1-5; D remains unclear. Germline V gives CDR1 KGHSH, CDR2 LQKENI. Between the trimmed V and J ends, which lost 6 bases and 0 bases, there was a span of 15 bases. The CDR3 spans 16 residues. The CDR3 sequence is CASSPGRINSNQPQHF. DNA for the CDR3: TGTGCCAGCTCCCCCGGGAGGATAAATAGCAATCAGCCCCAGCATTTT.

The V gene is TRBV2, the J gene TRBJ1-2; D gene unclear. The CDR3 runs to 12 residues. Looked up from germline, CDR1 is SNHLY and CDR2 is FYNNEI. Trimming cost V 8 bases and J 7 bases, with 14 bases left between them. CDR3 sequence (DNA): TGTGCCAGCGGGGAAGCAGGCGGTGGCTACACCTTC. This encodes CASGEAGGGYTF.

CDR3 region: CASSQRDIENIQYF. In DNA form, the CDR3 reads TGTGCCAGCAGCCAACGGGACATTGAAAACATTCAGTACTTC. The V gene is TRBV3-1 (or the pseudogene TRBV3-2), the J gene TRBJ2-4; D possibly corresponds to TRBD1 (6 bases). The germline V and J ends were trimmed by 2 bases and 5 bases, with 10 bases remaining between them. CDR3 length: 14 amino acids. CDR1 and CDR2 from the germline V gene are LGHDT and YNNKEL (reference sequence).

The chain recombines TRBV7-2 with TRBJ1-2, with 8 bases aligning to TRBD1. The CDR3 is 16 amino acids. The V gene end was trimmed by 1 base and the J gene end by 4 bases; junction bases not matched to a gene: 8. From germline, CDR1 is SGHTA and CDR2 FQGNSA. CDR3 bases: TGTGCCAGCAGCTTAGAGGGACAGGCAGTTTTCTATGGCTACACCTTC. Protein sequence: CASSLEGQAVFYGYTF.

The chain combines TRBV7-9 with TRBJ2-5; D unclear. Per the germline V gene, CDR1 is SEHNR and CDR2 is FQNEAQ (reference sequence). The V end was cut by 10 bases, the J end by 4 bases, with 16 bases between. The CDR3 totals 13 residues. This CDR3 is CATMGMSRETQYF. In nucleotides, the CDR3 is TGTGCCACCATGGGCATGAGTCGAGAGACCCAGTACTTC. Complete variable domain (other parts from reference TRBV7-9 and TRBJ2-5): DTGVSQNPRHKITKRGQNVTFRCDPISEHNRLYWYRQTLGQGPEFLTYFQNEAQLEKSRLLSDRFSAERPKGSFSTLEIQRTEQGDSAMYLCATMGMSRETQYFGPGTRLLVL.

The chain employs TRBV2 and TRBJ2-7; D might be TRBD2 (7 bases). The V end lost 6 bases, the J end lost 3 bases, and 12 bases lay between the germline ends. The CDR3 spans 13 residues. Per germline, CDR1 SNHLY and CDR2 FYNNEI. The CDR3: CASRVGGLYEQYF. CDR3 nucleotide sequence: TGTGCCAGCAGGGTCGGGGGGCTCTACGAGCAGTACTTC.